The source of this TCR beta chain is a study of blood T cell repertoires in COVID-19. Looking at the study overall: The origin of the acute and convalescent COVID-19 samples was the United States, Italy and Spain. The cDNA or gDNA used as material had been derived from T cells, B-cell-depleted T cells, or PBMCs.

Germline CDR1 KGHSH, CDR2 LQKENI. Deletions cut 0 bases from V and 4 bases from J, with 9 bases between. The CDR3 is 14 amino acids. Sequencing used immunoSEQ multiplex PCR; TCRdb keeps in-frame clones, though not all of them. The sample consists of more than 200,000 clones, roughly 85% of them appearing once. This rearrangement joins TRBV18 to TRBJ1-2; no clear D. This receptor was taken from a man aged 18 to 29 with active or convalescent COVID-19. Sequencing used peripheral blood. Here the CDR3 reads CASSPPSLSYGYTF. The CDR3 region has the DNA TGTGCCAGCTCACCACCGTCACTGTCCTATGGCTACACCTTC.